The 14 T cell receptor beta chains below were found in one sample sequenced in a study of blood T cell repertoires in COVID-19. Profiling relied on immunoSEQ multiplex PCR, and the TCRdb table lists in-frame clones only, not all of them. The sample lists about 190,000 clones, 75% to 85% occurring once. Sequenced input: PBMCs or T cells enriched from blood (not recorded which). The receptors were sampled from a woman aged 45-59 years with acute COVID-19.

The chain is built from TRBV27 and TRBJ1-6; D perhaps matches TRBD1 (6 bases). The CDR3 sequence is 14 residues long. Looked up from germline, CDR1 is MNHEY and CDR2 is SMNVEV (reference sequence). V was trimmed by 8 bases and J by 1 base, leaving 9 bases between them. The CDR3 reads CASHDRSYNSPLHF. For the CDR3, the DNA is TGTGCCAGCCATGACAGGTCCTATAATTCACCCCTCCACTTT.

In this sample, this clone turned up once. This chain links TRBV19 with TRBJ1-5; D possibly corresponds to TRBD1 (5 bases). Germline lookup yields CDR1 LNHDA and CDR2 SQIVND (reference sequence). This CDR3 has 16 amino acids. Trimming removed 6 bases at V and 7 bases at J, with 22 bases between. The CDR3 DNA reads TGTGCCAGTAGGGGAGCGGCTGGGGCGGAGGGACAGCCCCAGCATTTT. This encodes CASRGAAGAEGQPQHF. The whole variable domain, remainder taken from reference TRBV19 and TRBJ1-5, is DGGITQSPKYLFRKEGQNVTLSCEQNLNHDAMYWYRQDPGQGLRLIYYSQIVNDFQKGDIAEGYSVSREKKESFPLTVTSAQKNPTAFYLCASRGAAGAEGQPQHFGDGTRLSIL.

The J gene is TRBJ1-3, the V gene TRBV7-6, with 9 bases that match TRBD1. Germline-derived CDR1 and CDR2 are SGHVS and FNYEAQ. With 5 bases clipped from V and 4 bases from J, the junction kept 12 bases outside the gene matches. The length of the CDR3 is 17 residues. The CDR3 coding sequence is TGTGCCAGCAGCACAACGAAACAGGGGGCAAGAGGAAACACCATATATTTT. Translating gives CASSTTKQGARGNTIYF.

About this clone: The sample holds other DNA sequences that translate to the same CDR3. The gene calls are TRBV28 and TRBJ2-1; 9 bases fit TRBD2. The V and J ends lost 1 base and 6 bases, in that order; junction bases with no gene match: 4. Germline CDR1 is MDHEN and CDR2 is SYDVKM. This CDR3 region has 15 residues. CDR3 coding DNA: TGTGCCAGCAGTTTATTTAGCGGGGGCTTCAATGAGCAGTTCTTC. Translation: CASSLFSGGFNEQFF.

This clone has just a few counts. The J gene is TRBJ2-2, the V gene TRBV28; D is perhaps TRBD2 (7 bases). This CDR3 contains 13 residues. Germline CDR1 and CDR2: MDHEN and SYDVKM. Trimming took 6 bases from V and 11 from J, leaving 16 bases between them. The CDR3 protein is CASRRGGGRELFF. The CDR3 nucleotides read TGTGCCAGCAGGCGAGGGGGGGGGCGAGAGCTGTTTTTT.

The chain couples TRBV19 to TRBJ1-5; 9 nucleotides agree with TRBD1. The trim removed 7 bases at V and 2 bases at J, leaving 15 bases unmatched. The germline V gene encodes CDR1 LNHDA and CDR2 SQIVND (reference sequence). The CDR3 spans 18 residues. CDR3 amino acids: CASKPTGTGRRGNQPQHF. The CDR3 region has the DNA TGTGCCAGTAAACCCACGGGGACAGGGAGGCGAGGCAATCAGCCCCAGCATTTT.

The CDR3 loop is CASSRDRGHYDEKLFF. DNA of the CDR3: TGTGCCAGCTCAAGGGACAGGGGGCATTACGATGAAAAACTGTTTTTT. The J gene is TRBJ1-4, the V gene TRBV18, with 12 positions matching TRBD1. CDR1 and CDR2 from the germline V gene are KGHSH and LQKENI. The V gene end was trimmed by 5 bases and the J gene end by 6 bases; junction bases not matched to a gene: 7. The CDR3 contains 16 residues. The whole variable domain, filled in from reference TRBV18 and TRBJ1-4, reads NAGVMQNPRHLVRRRGQEARLRCSPMKGHSHVYWYRQLPEEGLKFMVYLQKENIIDESGMPKERFSAEFPKEGPSILRIQQVVRGDSAAYFCASSRDRGHYDEKLFFGSGTQLSVL.

The rearrangement links TRBV5-6 to TRBJ2-3; D possibly corresponds to TRBD1 (6 bases). There are 16 residues in the CDR3. Trimming stripped 0 bases from V and 4 bases from J, with 15 bases between. Per germline, CDR1 SGHDT and CDR2 YYEEEE. The CDR3: CASSLARGEGADTQYF. The CDR3, as DNA: TGTGCCAGCAGCTTGGCCAGGGGAGAAGGTGCAGATACGCAGTATTTT.

The chain couples TRBV24-1 to TRBJ2-2; 13 nucleotides agree with TRBD2. The CDR3 spans 18 residues. Germline V gene sequence: CDR1 KGHDR, CDR2 SFDVKD. V was pared by 10 bases and J by 1 base, with 11 bases of the junction left unmatched. The CDR3 DNA is TGTGCCACGGCCCCGACTAGCGGGGGGACGATGAACACCGGGGAGCTGTTTTTT. Residues: CATAPTSGGTMNTGELFF.

V gene TRBV27 combines with J gene TRBJ2-3; TRBD1 matches at 9 bases. The J segment lost 5 bases and the V segment lost 10 bases, leaving 10 bases of the junction unmatched. The CDR3 is made up of 14 amino acids. Germline assignment: CDR1 MNHEY and CDR2 SMNVEV (reference sequence). The CDR3 loop is CATGDRDVGDTQYF. Here the CDR3 DNA reads TGTGCCACGGGGGACAGGGACGTTGGAGATACGCAGTATTTT.

The chain joins TRBV5-8 to TRBJ1-6, with D possibly TRBD1 on 6 matching bases. The CDR3 loop spans 12 amino acids. Trimming removed 4 bases from V and 14 bases from J, with 13 bases in between. Germline CDR1 is SGHTS and CDR2 is YDEGEE. The CDR3 spells CASSVTGFTLHF. The CDR3 region has the DNA TGTGCCAGCAGCGTAACAGGGTTCACCCTCCACTTT.

A single count supports this clone. This sequence joins TRBV18 and TRBJ2-2; D is possibly TRBD2 (5 bases). The V gene lost 3 bases and the J gene lost 6 bases, with 17 bases spanning the gap. The CDR3 length is 16 residues. Germline CDR1 is KGHSH and CDR2 is LQKENI. The DNA for the CDR3 is TGTGCCAGCTCACCCCTAAGGACTGTTGACGCCGGGGAGCTGTTTTTT. Translating it yields CASSPLRTVDAGELFF. The full variable domain, rest sourced from reference TRBV18 and TRBJ2-2, is NAGVMQNPRHLVRRRGQEARLRCSPMKGHSHVYWYRQLPEEGLKFMVYLQKENIIDESGMPKERFSAEFPKEGPSILRIQQVVRGDSAAYFCASSPLRTVDAGELFFGEGSRLTVL.

In its sample, this clone was seen a few times. The rearrangement links TRBV10-2 to TRBJ1-4; TRBD1 is a possible D gene (6 bases). Between the trimmed V and J ends, which lost 8 bases and 2 bases, there was a span of 9 bases. The CDR3 covers 13 residues. Germline V gene data show CDR1 as WSHSY and CDR2 as SAAADI. The CDR3 spells CASSGGTNEKLFF. DNA for the CDR3: TGCGCCAGCTCTGGGGGCACTAATGAAAAACTGTTTTTT.

The V and J genes are TRBV29-1 and TRBJ1-1; no definite D call. CDR3 length: 13 amino acids. Germline CDR1 is SQVTM and CDR2 is ANQGSEA. Trimming cost V 5 bases and J 1 base, with 11 bases left between them. In nucleotides, the CDR3 is TGCAGCGTTAGCTCTGCTGAGAACACTGAAGCTTTCTTT. Translated: CSVSSAENTEAFF. Complete variable domain (other parts from reference TRBV29-1 and TRBJ1-1): SAVISQKPSRDICQRGTSLTIQCQVDSQVTMMFWYRQQPGQSLTLIATANQGSEATYESGFVIDKFPISRPNLTFSTLTVSNMSPEDSSIYLCSVSSAENTEAFFGQGTRLTVV.